The 27 T cell receptor beta chains below come from one sample, sequenced in a study of tumor-infiltrating lymphocytes in oesophageal squamous cell carcinoma. TCRdb redid the calling of the PCR reads with MiXCR, one entry per CDR3 protein. The sample carries 5,500 to 6,500 distinct CDR3 sequences, nearly 15% recorded once. Sequenced: normal esophageal tissue next to the tumor. Receptors were obtained from a male donor with esophageal squamous cell carcinoma.

This clonotype counts as large (0.1 to 1%). The J gene is TRBJ2-5, the V gene TRBV7-2; D unclear. The V end lost 5 bases, the J end lost 5 bases, and 6 bases lay between the germline ends. The CDR3 has 11 amino acids. The germline V gene has CDR1 SGHTA and CDR2 FQGNSA. The CDR3 DNA is TGTGCCAGCAGCAGCAGGGAGACCCAGTACTTC. This translates into CASSSRETQYF.

This clonotype was detected many times. The chain recombines TRBV28 with TRBJ1-2; D is undetermined. Germline V gives CDR1 MDHEN, CDR2 SYDVKM. Trimming removed 6 bases from V and 4 bases from J, with 15 bases in between. The CDR3 loop spans 14 amino acids. CDR3 protein: CASSPQRGFYGYTF. CDR3 DNA: TGTGCCAGCAGCCCCCAACGGGGATTCTATGGCTACACCTTC.

This chain connects TRBV20-1 to TRBJ2-1; 7 bases align to TRBD1. The CDR3 is made up of 14 amino acids. V shed 4 bases and J 7 bases; nucleotides not matched to a gene: 10. From germline, CDR1 is DFQATT and CDR2 SNEGSKA (reference sequence). The CDR3 reads CSATRQGVVNEQFF. CDR3 in DNA: TGCAGTGCTACCAGACAGGGTGTCGTTAATGAGCAGTTCTTC.

This clonotype qualifies as large. CDR3 DNA: TGTGCCAGCAGTCGGGACAGGGTTTACTTGGATGAGCAGTTCTTC. Its protein is CASSRDRVYLDEQFF. The gene calls are TRBV27 and TRBJ2-1, with 9 bases identical to TRBD1. V shed 5 bases, J shed 8 bases, and the junction held 10 bases outside the gene matches. Per the germline V gene, CDR1 is MNHEY and CDR2 is SMNVEV (reference sequence). The CDR3 consists of 15 residues.

This clonotype was seen more than once but under ten times. Without the conserved terminal phenylalanine or tryptophan, this CDR3 likely stems from a read error. No DNA is shown, since the ends of the CDR3 on it are uncertain; the CDR3 is the one TCRdb lists. V usage is TRBV7-3 and J usage is TRBJ1-1; the table's D call of TRBD1 was not tested on the DNA. From germline, CDR1 is SGHTA and CDR2 FQGTGA. Including both end residues, the CDR3 is 16 amino acids long. This CDR3 reads CASSLRTGPMSSSSGQ.

This clonotype has at least ten counts. V usage is TRBV7-9 and J usage is TRBJ1-4; the D gene is possibly TRBD1 (5 bases). The CDR3 covers 19 residues. The V gene's germline CDR1 is SEHNR and CDR2 FQNEAQ (reference sequence). The V end was cut by 1 base, the J end by 2 bases, with 20 bases between. The CDR3 reads CASSLDGTARLSTNEKLFF. CDR3 nucleotide sequence: TGTGCCAGCAGCTTAGACGGGACCGCTCGTCTGTCGACTAATGAAAAACTGTTTTTT. Looking up the rest from reference TRBV7-9 and TRBJ1-4 gives the full variable domain: DTGVSQNPRHKITKRGQNVTFRCDPISEHNRLYWYRQTLGQGPEFLTYFQNEAQLEKSRLLSDRFSAERPKGSFSTLEIQRTEQGDSAMYLCASSLDGTARLSTNEKLFFGSGTQLSVL.

The chain combines TRBV20-1 with TRBJ2-5, with TRBD2 matching 7 bases. The end of the DNA aligns better with TRBJ2-7, so the J call may be wrong. Germline lookup yields CDR1 DFQATT and CDR2 SNEGSKA (reference sequence). CDR3 length: 15 amino acids. The CDR3: CSARDPRLAEYEQYF. CDR3 in DNA: TGCAGTGCTAGAGATCCCCGGCTAGCGGAATACGAGCAGTACTTC.

The table lists this clonotype with a few counts. Because the CDR3's place on the DNA is in doubt, the DNA is left out and the CDR3 is given as listed by TCRdb. The chain is built from TRBV10-3 and TRBJ2-6; the D call of TRBD1 is as the table states it, not checked on the DNA. The germline CDR1 and CDR2 sequences are ENHRY and SYGVKD. Termini included, the CDR3 measures 18 amino acids. The CDR3 spells CAISIYWAGAEGWLHLRF.

Ten or more counts support this clonotype. The V call is TRBV5-4, the J call TRBJ2-1, with a tentative D call TRBD2 (5 bases). V gave up 2 bases and J gave up 4 bases, with 10 bases separating them. Germline values: CDR1 SGHNT, CDR2 YYREEE (reference sequence). This CDR3 contains 14 residues. DNA for the CDR3: TGTGCCAGCAGCTTCGGCCGGGAATACAATGAGCAGTTCTTC. Residues: CASSFGREYNEQFF.

In this sample, this clonotype turned up once. The junction and the germline gene differ at one end; a read error may be behind it. V usage is TRBV2 and J usage is TRBJ2-4; D remains unclear. Germline values: CDR1 SNHLY, CDR2 FYNNEI. The CDR3 is 13 amino acids. The CDR3 DNA is TGTGCCAGCAGTGCGGTAGGCGACACTGAAGCTTTCTTC. Translating it yields CASSAVGDTEAFF.

Judged by abundance, this clonotype is medium-sized (0.01 to 0.1%). The chain joins TRBV10-2 to TRBJ2-1; D is possibly TRBD2 (7 bases). The CDR3 is 13 residues long. CDR1 is WSHSY, CDR2 SAAADI, per germline. Trimming stripped 11 bases from V and 6 bases from J, with 17 bases between. The CDR3 DNA reads TGCGCCTCTGGGGTCGGGGGGCTCAATGAGCAGTTCTTC. Protein sequence: CASGVGGLNEQFF.

This clonotype was recorded many times. The chain recombines TRBV19 with TRBJ2-2; D call uncertain. Germline lookup yields CDR1 LNHDA and CDR2 SQIVND (reference sequence). This CDR3 has 14 amino acids. Trimming cost V 7 bases and J 1 base, with 10 bases left between them. The CDR3 DNA reads as TGTGCCAGTAATAGACAACAGAACACCGGGGAGCTGTTTTTT. Amino acids: CASNRQQNTGELFF.

This clonotype rates as medium-sized (0.01 to 0.1%). This rearrangement joins TRBV7-6 to TRBJ2-2; D is uncertain. Trimming pared 2 bases from V and 4 bases from J, leaving 8 bases between. This CDR3 spans 14 amino acids. Germline CDR1 SGHVS, CDR2 FNYEAQ. The CDR3 coding sequence is TGTGCCAGCAGCTTATCTGGGCCCACCGGGGAGCTGTTTTTT. Protein: CASSLSGPTGELFF.

Many counts were recorded for this clonotype. This chain uses TRBV6-1 with TRBJ2-5, with a weak D call TRBD1 (5 bases). The CDR3 is 15 residues long. Trimming left V 8 bases short and J 2 bases short, with 18 bases between. The germline CDR1 and CDR2 sequences are MNHNS and SASEGT. CDR3 bases: TGTGCCAGCTGTCTTTCAGCCGACAGACAAGAGACCCAGTACTTC. It translates to CASCLSADRQETQYF.

This sequence joins TRBV5-6 and TRBJ2-7; D unresolved. CDR1 is SGHDT and CDR2 is YYEEEE in the germline V gene. This CDR3 spans 17 amino acids. V was trimmed by 2 bases and J by 0 bases, leaving 18 bases between them. As DNA, the CDR3 is TGTGCCAGCAGCTTAGTAGGAGCTCGCGGAAGCTCCTACGAGCAGTACTTC. Its translation is CASSLVGARGSSYEQYF.

This clonotype was recorded a few times. The conserved closing phenylalanine or tryptophan is absent in this CDR3, likely reflecting a read error. The limits of the CDR3 on the DNA are not certain, so only TCRdb's listed CDR3 is given. The J gene is TRBJ2-6, the V gene TRBV9. CDR1 is SGDLS, CDR2 YYNGEE, per germline. Ends included, the CDR3 has 10 residues. The CDR3 reads CASSGRFMKR.

By share, this clonotype ranks as medium-sized. The chain recombines TRBV7-3 with TRBJ1-1, with unresolved D. Germline CDR1 is SGHTA and CDR2 is FQGTGA. V was pared by 6 bases and J by 4 bases, with 12 bases between. This CDR3 region has 13 residues. CDR3 DNA sequence: TGTGCCAGCAGTCCGGGGTATCGCACTGAAGCTTTCTTT. This codes for CASSPGYRTEAFF.

This clonotype occurred a few times. V and J are TRBV4-2 and TRBJ2-3; 8 bases match TRBD2. The CDR3 is made up of 14 amino acids. The trim removed 1 base at V and 4 bases at J, leaving 1 base unmatched. CDR1 and CDR2 (germline): LGHNA, YNFKEQ. The CDR3 bases are TGTGCCAGCAGCCAAGGGCGGGGGGCAGATACGCAGTATTTT. Translation: CASSQGRGADTQYF.

The chain joins TRBV5-4 to TRBJ2-7; the D is unclear. Trimming shortened V by 2 bases and J by 7 bases, and 16 bases separated the two germline ends. The V gene's germline CDR1 is SGHNT and CDR2 YYREEE (reference sequence). CDR3 length: 14 residues. For the CDR3, the DNA is TGTGCCAGCAGCTTCGGCCGGGTATACAATGAGCAGTACTTC. Amino acids: CASSFGRVYNEQYF.

As for this clonotype: A much larger clone lies one base from this, so it may be a read error. The rearrangement uses TRBV12-3 or TRBV12-4 and TRBJ2-7; D is possibly TRBD1 (5 bases). The CDR3 contains 13 residues. This chain's CDR3 is CASSFEQVKGYNF. CDR3 DNA: TGTGCCAGCAGTTTTGAACAGGTCAAAGGCTACAACTTC.

This clonotype was seen at least ten times. The CDR3 loop reads CATEGLAAYNEQFF. The CDR3 DNA reads TGTGCCACCGAGGGGCTAGCGGCTTACAATGAGCAGTTCTTC. V is TRBV6-1 and J is TRBJ2-1; 7 nucleotides match TRBD2. The CDR3 has 14 amino acids. CDR1 and CDR2 (germline): MNHNS, SASEGT. V lost 10 bases and J lost 4; bases outside the gene matches: 10.

The table lists this clonotype with a few counts. The chain uses TRBV5-6 and TRBJ1-1; D is possibly TRBD1 (6 bases). V dropped 0 bases and J dropped 2 bases, with 11 bases sitting between them. There are 15 residues in the CDR3. CDR1 SGHDT and CDR2 YYEEEE come from the germline V gene. As DNA, the CDR3 is TGTGCCAGCAGCTTGGGGCCAGGGGAAAACACTGAAGCTTTCTTT. It yields the protein CASSLGPGENTEAFF.

This clonotype was picked up many times. The rearrangement joins TRBV6-1 to TRBJ2-5; 8 bases align to TRBD1. Near its end, the DNA agrees better with TRBJ2-7, so the J call may be wrong. The CDR3 extends over 14 amino acids. Germline values: CDR1 MNHNS, CDR2 SASEGT. In nucleotides, the CDR3 is TGTGCCAGCAGTGAGTTGACAGGGGAGCGCGAGCAGTACTTC. Translated, it gives CASSELTGEREQYF.

In its sample, this clonotype is medium-sized. The chain carries TRBV7-3 and TRBJ1-5; D is unresolved. This CDR3 has 14 amino acids. The V and J ends lost 3 bases and 0 bases respectively, with 6 bases between them. Germline loops: CDR1 SGHTA, CDR2 FQGTGA. The CDR3 loop is CASSFHTSNQPQHF. CDR3 in DNA: TGTGCCAGCAGCTTTCACACTAGCAATCAGCCCCAGCATTTT.

This clonotype was seen more than once but under ten times. The rearrangement links TRBV20-1 to TRBJ2-3, with D unresolved. The CDR3 spans 13 residues. V was shortened by 2 bases and J by 1 base, with 7 bases between the two germline ends. Germline V gene data show CDR1 as DFQATT and CDR2 as SNEGSKA (reference sequence). CDR3 in amino acids: CSARTMGTDTQYF. The DNA for the CDR3 is TGCAGTGCTAGAACGATGGGCACAGATACGCAGTATTTT.

This clonotype counts as medium-sized. The gene calls are TRBV11-2 and TRBJ2-1; 7 bases are shared with TRBD2. Germline V gene lookup returns CDR1 SGHAT and CDR2 FQNNGV. Trimming at V came to 5 bases and at J to 7 bases, leaving 5 bases not matched to a gene. This CDR3 is built from 13 residues. CDR3 DNA sequence: TGTGCCAGCAGCGGAGGACTAGTAAATGAGCAGTTCTTC. Translated: CASSGGLVNEQFF.

By share, this clonotype counts as medium-sized. The gene calls are TRBV24-1 and TRBJ2-1; D is uncertain. Trimming removed 5 bases at V and 9 bases at J, with 13 bases between. Germline assignment: CDR1 KGHDR and CDR2 SFDVKD. The CDR3 totals 13 residues. The CDR3: CATSAVALGEQFF. CDR3 nucleotide sequence: TGTGCCACCAGTGCAGTGGCTTTGGGTGAGCAGTTCTTC.